The rows below give T cell receptor beta chains drawn from one sample of a study of T cell responses to AZD1222 COVID-19 vaccine. Clones were read by immunoSEQ multiplex PCR, and TCRdb kept only the in-frame ones, dropping some. This table holds 95,000 to 150,000 clones, roughly 90% found once. The material was peripheral blood, obtained on day 0 of AZD1222 vaccination. The receptor source for this set is an adult in good health. CDR3s include the opening cysteine and the closing phenylalanine or tryptophan. Fields, in order: J gene, V gene, clone size, D gene, CDR3 protein, CDR3 DNA. A D gene is named only where the DNA matches it firmly. Size is stated for part of the rows, as once, few or many counts, or as a class when the clone is expanded.

>TRBJ2-3|TRBV28|NA|TRBD2
CASSTGLAGTTDTQYF
TGTGCCAGCAGTACGGGACTAGCGGGAACCACAGATACGCAGTATTTT
>TRBJ2-1|TRBV11-3|NA|TRBD2
CASSRLAAGEQFF
TGTGCCAGCAGCCGACTAGCGGCGGGTGAGCAGTTCTTC
>TRBJ2-4|TRBV6-2/TRBV6-3|NA|NA
CASSWAAAPRSHCF
TGTGCCAGCAGTTGGGCAGCGGCCCCCCGTTCTCACTGCTTC
>TRBJ2-3|TRBV18|NA|NA
CASSPTVSSTDTQYF
TGTGCCAGCTCACCAACGGTATCTAGCACAGATACGCAGTATTTT
>TRBJ2-3|TRBV5-1|few|NA
CASSLRGGRTDTQYF
TGCGCCAGCAGCTTGCGCGGGGGCCGCACAGATACGCAGTATTTT
>TRBJ1-1|TRBV5-4|NA|TRBD1
CASSFDRGEAFF
TGTGCCAGCAGCTTTGACAGGGGAGAAGCTTTCTTT
>TRBJ2-6|TRBV5-1|NA|NA
CASSFSGAGAGANVLTF
TGCGCCAGCAGCTTTTCAGGGGCCGGGGCTGGGGCCAACGTCCTGACTTTC
>TRBJ2-6|TRBV27|NA|TRBD1
CASSFLSGGGGANVLTF
TGTGCCAGCAGTTTTTTGTCAGGGGGTGGTGGGGCCAACGTCCTGACTTTC
>TRBJ1-5|TRBV18|NA|NA
CASSPGDRAYHDQPQHF
TGTGCCAGCTCCCCGGGCGACCGGGCCTACCATGATCAGCCCCAGCATTTT
>TRBJ1-2|TRBV27|NA|TRBD1
CASSSSYQTRGGYTF
TGTGCCAGCAGTTCCTCATACCAGACCAGGGGGGGCTACACCTTC
>TRBJ1-5|TRBV27|NA|NA
CASSFLNQPQHF
TGTGCCAGCAGTTTCTTAAATCAGCCCCAGCATTTT
>TRBJ1-6|TRBV18|NA|TRBD1
CASSPPGQGNSPLHF
TGTGCCAGCTCACCACCGGGACAGGGTAATTCACCCCTCCACTTT
>TRBJ2-2|TRBV13|NA|NA
CASSLASGELFF
TGTGCCAGCAGCTTAGCCAGCGGGGAGCTGTTTTTT
>TRBJ2-7|TRBV2|once|NA
CASKDRAYEQYF
TGTGCCAGCAAGGACAGAGCCTACGAGCAGTACTTC
>TRBJ1-2|TRBV2|NA|NA
CASTRDPMWGYTF
TGTGCCAGCACTCGGGACCCCATGTGGGGCTACACCTTC
>TRBJ1-6|TRBV12-3/TRBV12-4|NA|NA
CASSFPPPSPLHF
TGTGCCAGCAGTTTTCCCCCCCCCTCACCCCTCCACTTT
>TRBJ1-2|TRBV4-1|NA|NA
CASSQRGSGYTF
TGCGCCAGCAGCCAACGGGGAAGCGGCTACACCTTC
>TRBJ1-6|TRBV2|NA|NA
CASSLDSNSPLHF
TGTGCCAGCAGCTTGGACAGCAATTCACCCCTCCACTTT
>TRBJ1-3|TRBV5-5|NA|NA
CASRRGGGNTIYF
TGTGCCAGCCGTCGTGGGGGTGGAAACACCATATATTTT
>TRBJ2-1|TRBV7-2|NA|TRBD2
CASSLYAGGRYEQFF
TGTGCCAGCAGCTTATATGCGGGAGGGAGGTATGAGCAGTTCTTC
>TRBJ1-5|TRBV6-2/TRBV6-3|NA|NA
CASSYVTGASLSNQPQHF
TGTGCCAGCAGTTACGTGACTGGGGCATCCCTTAGCAATCAGCCCCAGCATTTT
>TRBJ2-2|TRBV27|NA|NA
CASSPGAGELFF
TGTGCCAGCAGTCCTGGGGCCGGGGAGCTGTTTTTT